This T cell receptor beta chain was identified in a study of T cells after somatic rescue of genetic block. The V gene lost 6 bases and the J gene lost 0 bases, with 11 bases spanning the gap. The CDR3 is 14 amino acids. The germline gives CDR1 MNHEY, CDR2 SVGAGI. TCRdb's table, derived via immunoSEQ multiplex PCR, lists solely in-frame clones and lacks some. The profile covers 110,000 or so clones, with about nine tenths appearing a single time and approximately 1.4% taken by the ten largest. The chain is built from TRBV6-5 and TRBJ1-1; D not resolved. This TCR came from a woman between 18 and 29 years old. Sequencing was done on a sample of peripheral blood mononuclear cells (PBMCs). The CDR3 loop is CASSREGMNTEAFF. CDR3 nucleotides: TGTGCCAGCAGCCGCGAAGGGATGAACACTGAAGCTTTCTTT.